This T cell receptor (beta chain) was captured by sequencing in a study of blood T cell repertoires in COVID-19. Overall study context: T cells, B-cell-depleted T cells, or PBMCs supplied cDNA or gDNA.

Two negative PCRs, clearance, or symptom resolution were required of recovered Cohort 3 donors. This CDR3 is built from 13 residues. V gave up 6 bases and J gave up 4 bases, with 12 bases separating them. The repertoire was sequenced with immunoSEQ multiplex PCR; TCRdb's copy has only in-frame clones and lacks some. The sample yields approximately 150,000 clones, approximately 86% seen once. The origin of this receptor is a man between 60 and 75 years old who had recovered from COVID-19. This rearrangement joins TRBV12-3 or TRBV12-4 to TRBJ1-1; D not resolved. The sequenced material came from PBMCs or T cells enriched from blood (not recorded which). Written as DNA, the CDR3 is TGTGCCAGCAGGAGGGAGTCGAGCACTGAAGCTTTCTTT. It translates to CASRRESSTEAFF.